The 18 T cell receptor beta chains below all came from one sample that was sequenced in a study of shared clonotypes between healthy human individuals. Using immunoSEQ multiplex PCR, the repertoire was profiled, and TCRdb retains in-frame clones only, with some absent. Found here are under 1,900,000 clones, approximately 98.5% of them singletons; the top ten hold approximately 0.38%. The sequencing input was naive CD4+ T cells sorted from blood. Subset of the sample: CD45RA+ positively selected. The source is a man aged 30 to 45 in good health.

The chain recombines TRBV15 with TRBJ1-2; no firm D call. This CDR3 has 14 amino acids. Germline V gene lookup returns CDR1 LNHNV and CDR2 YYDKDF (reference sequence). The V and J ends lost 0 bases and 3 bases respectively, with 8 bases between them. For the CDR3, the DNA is TGTGCCACCAGCAGAGAGGGAGATGACTATGGCTACACCTTC. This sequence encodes CATSREGDDYGYTF.

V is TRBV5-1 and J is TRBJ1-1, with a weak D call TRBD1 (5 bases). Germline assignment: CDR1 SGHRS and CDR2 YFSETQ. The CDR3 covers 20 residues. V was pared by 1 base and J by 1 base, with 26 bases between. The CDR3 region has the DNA TGCGCCAGCAGCTTGAGTTGGCCGGGGGGATCGCTAACCCGGAACACTGAAGCTTTCTTT. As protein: CASSLSWPGGSLTRNTEAFF.

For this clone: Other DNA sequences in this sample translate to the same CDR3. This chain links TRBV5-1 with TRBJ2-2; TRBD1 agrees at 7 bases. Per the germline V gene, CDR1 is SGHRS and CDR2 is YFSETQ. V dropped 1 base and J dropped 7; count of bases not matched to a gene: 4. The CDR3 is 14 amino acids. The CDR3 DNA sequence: TGCGCCAGCAGCTTGACAGGGGCAGGCGGGGAGCTGTTTTTT. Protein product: CASSLTGAGGELFF.

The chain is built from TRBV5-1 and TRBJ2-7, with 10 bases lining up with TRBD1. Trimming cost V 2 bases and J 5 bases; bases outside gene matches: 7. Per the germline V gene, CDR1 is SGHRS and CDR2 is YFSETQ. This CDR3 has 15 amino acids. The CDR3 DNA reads TGCGCCAGCAGCTTTTTGGGACAGGGGAGCGACGAGCAGTACTTC. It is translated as CASSFLGQGSDEQYF.

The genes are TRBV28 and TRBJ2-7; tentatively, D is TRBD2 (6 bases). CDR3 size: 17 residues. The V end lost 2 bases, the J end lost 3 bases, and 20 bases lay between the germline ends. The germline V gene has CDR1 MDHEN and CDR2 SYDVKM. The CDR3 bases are TGTGCCAGCAGTTTAAAAGCGGGTTTTTCTTCCGACTACGAGCAGTACTTC. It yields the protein CASSLKAGFSSDYEQYF.

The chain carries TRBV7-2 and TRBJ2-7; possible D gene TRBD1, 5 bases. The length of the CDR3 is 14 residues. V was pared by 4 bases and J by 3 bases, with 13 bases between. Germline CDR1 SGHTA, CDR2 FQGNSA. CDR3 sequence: CASSYLRDSYEQYF. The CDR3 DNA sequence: TGTGCCAGCAGCTACCTCCGAGACAGCTACGAGCAGTACTTC.

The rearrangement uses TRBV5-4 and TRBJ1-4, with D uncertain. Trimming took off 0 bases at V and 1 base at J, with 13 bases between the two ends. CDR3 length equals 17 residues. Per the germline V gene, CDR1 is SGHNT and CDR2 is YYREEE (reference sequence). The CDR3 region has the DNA TGTGCCAGCAGCTTGGTAGGAAGGATGCAAACTAATGAAAAACTGTTTTTT. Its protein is CASSLVGRMQTNEKLFF.

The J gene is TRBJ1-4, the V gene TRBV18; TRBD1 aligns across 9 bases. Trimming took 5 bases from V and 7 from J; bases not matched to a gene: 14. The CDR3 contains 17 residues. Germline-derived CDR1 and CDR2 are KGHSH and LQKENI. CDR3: CASSSGTGFHAGEKLFF. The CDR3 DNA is TGTGCCAGCTCATCTGGGACAGGGTTTCATGCGGGTGAAAAACTGTTTTTT.

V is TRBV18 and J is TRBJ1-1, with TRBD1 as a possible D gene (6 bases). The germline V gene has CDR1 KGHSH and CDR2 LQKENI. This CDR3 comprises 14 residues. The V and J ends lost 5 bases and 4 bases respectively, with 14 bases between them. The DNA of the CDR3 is TGTGCCAGCTCATCCCGAGGCAGGGGCACTGAAGCTTTCTTT. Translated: CASSSRGRGTEAFF.

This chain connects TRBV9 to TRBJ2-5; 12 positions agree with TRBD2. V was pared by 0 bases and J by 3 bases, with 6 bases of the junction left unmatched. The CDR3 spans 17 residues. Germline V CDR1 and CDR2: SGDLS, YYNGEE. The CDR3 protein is CASSVVGTSGFEETQYF. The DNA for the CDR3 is TGTGCCAGCAGCGTAGTAGGGACTAGCGGGTTTGAAGAGACCCAGTACTTC.

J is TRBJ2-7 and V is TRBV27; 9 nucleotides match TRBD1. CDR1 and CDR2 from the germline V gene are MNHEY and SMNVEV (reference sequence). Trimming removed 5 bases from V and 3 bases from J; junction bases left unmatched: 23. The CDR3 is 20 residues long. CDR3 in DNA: TGTGCCAGCAGTCCCCCTCGGACAGGGGAGGGGCGGGAGTTCTACTACGAGCAGTACTTC. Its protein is CASSPPRTGEGREFYYEQYF.

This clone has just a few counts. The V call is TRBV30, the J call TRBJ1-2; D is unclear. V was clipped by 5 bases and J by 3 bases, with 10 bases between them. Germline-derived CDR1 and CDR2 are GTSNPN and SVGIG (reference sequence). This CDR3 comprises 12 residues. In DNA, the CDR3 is TGTGCCTGGTCTCCTGGGGACTATGGCTACACCTTC. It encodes CAWSPGDYGYTF.

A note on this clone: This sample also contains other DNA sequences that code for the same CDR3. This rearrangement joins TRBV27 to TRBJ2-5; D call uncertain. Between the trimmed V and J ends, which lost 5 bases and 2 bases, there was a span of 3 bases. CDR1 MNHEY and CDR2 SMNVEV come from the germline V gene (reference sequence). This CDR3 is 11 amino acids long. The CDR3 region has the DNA TGTGCCAGCAGTCCTCAAGAGACCCAGTACTTC. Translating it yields CASSPQETQYF.

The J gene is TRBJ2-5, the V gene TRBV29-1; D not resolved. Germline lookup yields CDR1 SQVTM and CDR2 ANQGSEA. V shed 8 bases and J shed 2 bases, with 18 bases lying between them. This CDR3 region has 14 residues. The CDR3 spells CSLRRLSLQETQYF. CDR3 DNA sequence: TGCAGCCTGAGGCGCCTGTCATTGCAAGAGACCCAGTACTTC.

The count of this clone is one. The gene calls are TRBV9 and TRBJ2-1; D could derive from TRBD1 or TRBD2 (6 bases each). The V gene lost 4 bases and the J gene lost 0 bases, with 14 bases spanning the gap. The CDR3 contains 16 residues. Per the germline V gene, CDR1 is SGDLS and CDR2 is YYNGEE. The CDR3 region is CASSPRGSGSYNEQFF. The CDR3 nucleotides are TGTGCCAGCAGCCCCAGGGGTAGCGGCTCCTACAATGAGCAGTTCTTC.

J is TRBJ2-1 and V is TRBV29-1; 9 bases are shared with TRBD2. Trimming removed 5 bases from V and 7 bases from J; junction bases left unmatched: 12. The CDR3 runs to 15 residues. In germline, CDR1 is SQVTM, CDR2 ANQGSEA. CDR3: CSVHPGLAYRNEQFF. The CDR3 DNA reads TGCAGCGTTCATCCGGGACTAGCTTACCGGAATGAGCAGTTCTTC.

The CDR3 spells CATARDTLYNEQFF. The CDR3 nucleotides read TGTGCCACCGCGCGGGACACACTCTACAATGAGCAGTTCTTC. This chain links TRBV15 with TRBJ2-1; the D call may be TRBD1 or TRBD2 (6 bases each). CDR3 length: 14 amino acids. V dropped 8 bases and J dropped 3 bases, with 14 bases sitting between them. Germline lookup yields CDR1 LNHNV and CDR2 YYDKDF (reference sequence).

CDR3 DNA: TGTGCCAGCAGCCCGGGGGGTACCACTGAAGCTTTCTTT. Translated: CASSPGGTTEAFF. The chain couples TRBV7-3 to TRBJ1-1; tentatively, D is TRBD1 (5 bases). The CDR3 is 13 residues long. Germline CDR1 and CDR2: SGHTA and FQGTGA. With 5 bases removed from V and 4 bases from J, the gap between germline ends came to 11 bases.